This T cell receptor beta chain is from a study of T cell responses to AZD1222 COVID-19 vaccine. In the case of this clone: The antigen is unknown.

V lost 4 bases, J lost 2 bases, and 13 bases lay in between. This CDR3 is 15 amino acids long. The germline V gene has CDR1 SGHKS and CDR2 YYEKEE (reference sequence). Libraries were prepared by immunoSEQ multiplex PCR; TCRdb keeps only in-frame clonotypes and omits some of them. The sample lists about 110,000 clones; about 85% were seen once. Study-level findings and limits: Clonal diversity was possibly underestimated, and the donors were mostly white British, with more females. All repertoire sampling was performed exclusively after the peak T cell response.

The TCR comes from an adult who received the AZD1222 COVID-19 vaccine. The material sequenced was peripheral blood, taken 28 days after the second AZD1222 dose. This chain uses TRBV5-5 with TRBJ1-5; D not resolved. This chain's CDR3 is CASSRNWKGNQPQHF. CDR3 nucleotides: TGTGCCAGCAGCCGGAACTGGAAGGGCAATCAGCCCCAGCATTTT.